A selection of T cell receptor beta chains follows, all from one sample in a study of blood T cell repertoires in COVID-19. The data were produced by immunoSEQ multiplex PCR, yet TCRdb's version contains in-frame clones alone and is incomplete. The sample has about 280,000 clones; approximately 86% are singletons. Specimen: peripheral blood. The receptors were gathered from a woman in her 30s who had recovered from COVID-19. The conserved cysteine and the conserved F or W are not part of the CDR3 here. Each record gives: V gene, J gene, CDR3 protein.

TRBV7-2,TRBJ2-7,ASSLLSGQGALYEQY
TRBV7-9,TRBJ1-2,ASSLATGGAYGYT
TRBV19,TRBJ2-2,ASSFTGDTGELF
TRBV6-5,TRBJ2-4,ATLPAGGPQNIQY
TRBV5-1,TRBJ2-2,ASSLGLVANTGELF
TRBV2,TRBJ1-1,ASSEIRGPTEAF
TRBV4-1,TRBJ2-3,ASSQDRGADTDTQY
TRBV7-9,TRBJ1-2,ASSWVGAGGYT
TRBV12-3/TRBV12-4,TRBJ2-7,ASRQTSSYEQY
TRBV12-3/TRBV12-4,TRBJ2-5,ASSPYQETQY
TRBV6-6,TRBJ1-6,ASSYGAYNSPLH
TRBV6-6,TRBJ2-2,ASNTRGVGLF
TRBV30,TRBJ2-2,AWSVLGLSGELF
TRBV5-1,TRBJ2-1,ASSTGQGANEQF
TRBV2,TRBJ1-1,ASGDIYTEAF
TRBV4-2,TRBJ2-3,ASSLSGGSTDTQY
TRBV18,TRBJ2-3,ASSPWDSSTDTQY
TRBV27,TRBJ1-2,ASSPGTGSEGT
TRBV28,TRBJ2-1,ASISSVVYEQF
TRBV7-9,TRBJ2-5,ASSSKLKETQY
TRBV7-9,TRBJ1-1,ASSPEESVNTEAF
TRBV7-3,TRBJ2-1,ASSSSGWDNEQF
TRBV5-1,TRBJ2-7,ASSLFGVGSSYEQY
TRBV19,TRBJ2-2,ASRKIGDTGELF
TRBV30,TRBJ1-5,AWSLLTGQPQH
TRBV5-4,TRBJ2-1,ASSLDVGGYNEQF
TRBV9,TRBJ2-3,ASSVGLAGDTQY
TRBV7-9,TRBJ1-1,ASSLVSGYTEAF
TRBV6-5,TRBJ2-7,ASSLEQGSSGEQY
TRBV10-3,TRBJ2-7,AISGDRGQYEQY
TRBV6-6,TRBJ2-2,ASSYSTQGIGELF
TRBV27,TRBJ2-7,ASSPLTGTSLYEQY
TRBV5-1,TRBJ1-5,ASSLEGASNQPQH
TRBV19,TRBJ1-2,ASSTYRADGYT
TRBV2,TRBJ2-5,ASRGQSGETQY
TRBV19,TRBJ1-5,ASSIIQGQAGRYSNQPQH
TRBV5-6,TRBJ1-1,ASSFNRALGEAF
TRBV14,TRBJ2-6,ASSPFPRSSGANVLT
TRBV3-1/TRBV3-2,TRBJ1-2,ASSQGGPDRWSNYGYT
TRBV2,TRBJ2-1,ASGGESYNEQF
TRBV27,TRBJ2-5,ASSLNGRVEETQY
TRBV6-2/TRBV6-3,TRBJ2-3,ASSWTASTDTQY
TRBV5-1,TRBJ2-1,ASSHGEGPYNEQF
TRBV6-5,TRBJ2-3,ASSYLGRNSPEY